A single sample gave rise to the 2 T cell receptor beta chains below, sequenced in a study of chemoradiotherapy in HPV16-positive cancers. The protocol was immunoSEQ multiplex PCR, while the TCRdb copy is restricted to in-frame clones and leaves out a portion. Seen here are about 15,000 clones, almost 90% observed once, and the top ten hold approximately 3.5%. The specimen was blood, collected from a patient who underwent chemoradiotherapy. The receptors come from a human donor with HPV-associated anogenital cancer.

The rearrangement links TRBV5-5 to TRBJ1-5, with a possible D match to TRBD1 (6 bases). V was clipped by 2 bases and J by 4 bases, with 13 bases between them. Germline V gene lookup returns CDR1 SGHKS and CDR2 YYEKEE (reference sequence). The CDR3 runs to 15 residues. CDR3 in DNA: TGTGCCAGCAGCTTCATCAGGGGACGAAATCAGCCCCAGCATTTT. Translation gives CASSFIRGRNQPQHF.

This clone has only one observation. CDR3 sequence reads: CAIAGRVYNEQFF. The CDR3 nucleotides read TGTGCGATAGCGGGACGAGTATACAATGAGCAGTTCTTC. The J gene is TRBJ2-1, the V gene TRBV28; 8 bases match TRBD2. The CDR3 sequence is 13 residues long. The V gene's germline CDR1 is MDHEN and CDR2 SYDVKM.